These T cell receptor beta chains were read from a single sample in a study of patients and donors after allogeneic stem cell transplantation. Each CDR3 protein is one row after TCRdb ran MiXCR on the RT-PCR reads. The table records some 960,000 distinct CDR3 sequences, over 15% of them present only once. Specimen: blood, either unsorted or a sorted T cell fraction (not recorded which). The receptors stem from a human donor who was either an allogeneic HSCT recipient or a stem cell or donor lymphocyte infusion donor (not recorded which). It is not recorded whose cells these are; they may come from a transplant donor. The CDR3 runs from the conserved cysteine through the conserved F or W. The order of the fields is CDR3 DNA, CDR3 protein, clone size, V gene, D gene, J gene. D genes are given only for firm matches. Size is stated for part of the rows, as once, few or many counts, or as a class when the clone is expanded.

TGTGCCAGCAGCTTAGTAGTCGGGCAAGAAGCTTTCTTT | CASSLVVGQEAFF | few | TRBV7-2 | . | TRBJ1-1
TGTGCCAGCACTAAGTTCCCCCCGCACGCTAACTATGGCTACACCTTC | CASTKFPPHANYGYTF | many | TRBV12-3/TRBV12-4 | . | TRBJ1-2
TGTGCCAGCAGTTTAGACGGCGGGGGGGCCCGGAGAAACATTCAGTACTTC | CASSLDGGGARRNIQYF | few | TRBV12-3/TRBV12-4 | TRBD2 | TRBJ2-4
TGTGCCAGCAGCTTAATGACCTCCACAGATACGCAGTATTTT | CASSLMTSTDTQYF | many | TRBV7-6 | . | TRBJ2-3
TGTGCCAGCAGTGGAGGGGTGGGAACTGAAGCTTTCTTT | CASSGGVGTEAFF | . | TRBV25-1 | . | TRBJ1-1
TGTGCCACCAGTGCTCAGGGGGTGAATGAGCAGTTCTTC | CATSAQGVNEQFF | many | TRBV24-1 | TRBD1 | TRBJ2-1
TGTGCCAGCAGCTACGTAAGGGGCGGGGCTTTCTTT | CASSYVRGGAFF | many | TRBV5-6 | . | TRBJ1-1
TGTGCCAGCAGCCGCCGGGACATGTACGAGCAGTACTTC | CASSRRDMYEQYF | . | TRBV7-9 | . | TRBJ2-7
TGTGCCAGCAGTTTAAACGGTATTCTAGCGGTGGGGGACGAGCAGTACTTC | CASSLNGILAVGDEQYF | few | TRBV12-3/TRBV12-4 | TRBD2 | TRBJ2-7
TGTGCCAGCAGTTTCCGCAGGAGGAACACCGGGGAGCTGTTTTTT | CASSFRRRNTGELFF | few | TRBV12-3/TRBV12-4 | . | TRBJ2-2
TGTGCCAGCAGTCAGAGCGGGACAGGCTATGGCTACACCTTC | CASSQSGTGYGYTF | few | TRBV6-2/TRBV6-3 | TRBD1 | TRBJ1-2
TGTGCCAGCAGTTTATCTAGGGGCGAGCAGTACTTC | CASSLSRGEQYF | many | TRBV12-3/TRBV12-4 | . | TRBJ2-7
TGTGCCACCAGTGATTTGGCCCTAGCGGGAGGGAACAATGAGCAGTTCTTC | CATSDLALAGGNNEQFF | . | TRBV24-1 | TRBD2 | TRBJ2-1
TGTGCCAGCAGCTTAATGGCGTCCACAGATACGCAGTATTTT | CASSLMASTDTQYF | . | TRBV7-9 | . | TRBJ2-3
TGTGCCTGGAGGCCGGGACAGGGGGTCTATGGCTACACCTTC | CAWRPGQGVYGYTF | few | TRBV30 | TRBD1 | TRBJ1-2
TGTGCCACCCGGCGGCAGGCGAACACTGAAGCTTTCTTT | CATRRQANTEAFF | few | TRBV24-1 | . | TRBJ1-1
TGTGCCAGCACCTATTCGACAGGGGGGGCAGAGACCCAGTACTTC | CASTYSTGGAETQYF | . | TRBV12-3/TRBV12-4 | TRBD1 | TRBJ2-5
TGCGCCAGCAGCCAAAACAGGGAAGTAAATTCACCCCTCCACTTT | CASSQNREVNSPLHF | few | TRBV5-1 | . | TRBJ1-6
TGTGCCAGCAGCTTAGTGTCACCCGGATACGAGCAGTACTTC | CASSLVSPGYEQYF | . | TRBV7-2 | . | TRBJ2-7
TGTGCCAGCAGCCTAGGGACTAGCGGTTTCTACAATGAGCAGTTCTTC | CASSLGTSGFYNEQFF | . | TRBV7-6 | TRBD2 | TRBJ2-1
TGTGCCAGCGGAACCCGGGGGCGGGATGGCTACACCTTC | CASGTRGRDGYTF | few | TRBV12-3/TRBV12-4 | . | TRBJ1-2
TGTGCCAGCAGCTTACCAGGACCGGAGCAGTACTTC | CASSLPGPEQYF | few | TRBV7-2 | . | TRBJ2-7
TGTGCCAGCAGTTACTCGAAGGGGAGGAATTCACCCCTCCACTTT | CASSYSKGRNSPLHF | few | TRBV6-5 | . | TRBJ1-6
TGCGCCAGCAGCCAGGGGACTAGGAGGGACCAAGAGACCCAGTACTTC | CASSQGTRRDQETQYF | many | TRBV5-1 | TRBD2 | TRBJ2-5
TGTGCCAGCAGCTTAAGGAGTTCGCAGGGTGAAGCTTTCTTT | CASSLRSSQGEAFF | . | TRBV11-2 | . | TRBJ1-1
TGTGCCAGCAGCGTAGGGCTGACACAGACTACGAGGCAGCAGTACTTC | CASSVGLTQTTRQQYF | few | TRBV9 | . | TRBJ2-7
TGTGCCACCAGCAGAGATCTACTAGCGGGAGAGGCAACGCAGTATTTT | CATSRDLLAGEATQYF | few | TRBV15 | TRBD2 | TRBJ2-3
TGTGCCACCAGTGATCCGACTAGTAATGAGCAGTTCTTC | CATSDPTSNEQFF | . | TRBV24-1 | . | TRBJ2-1
TGTGCCAGCAGTCTGAGTAGGGGGGTCCTGTTCTTC | CASSLSRGVLFF | . | TRBV6-2/TRBV6-3 | . | TRBJ2-1
TGTGCCAGCAGCACCCCCCCCGACGAGTTCTTC | CASSTPPDEFF | . | TRBV28 | . | TRBJ2-1
TGTGCCAGCAGCCCCTACCTGGAGACCCAGTACTTC | CASSPYLETQYF | . | TRBV3-1 | . | TRBJ2-5
TGTGCCAGCAACGGAGGCACAGGTTATAATTCACCCCTCCACTTT | CASNGGTGYNSPLHF | many | TRBV12-3/TRBV12-4 | . | TRBJ1-6
TGTGCCGGGGGACTAGCGGGGGGAAAAAATGAGCAGTTCTTC | CAGGLAGGKNEQFF | few | TRBV5-6 | TRBD2 | TRBJ2-1
TGTGCCAGCAGCGTACAGCTGGACGGAGACAATGAGCAGTTCTTC | CASSVQLDGDNEQFF | few | TRBV9 | . | TRBJ2-1
TGTGCCACCAGCAGAGATCGTTCTAGCGGGAGCCAGGCAGATACGCAGTATTTT | CATSRDRSSGSQADTQYF | few | TRBV15 | TRBD2 | TRBJ2-3
TGCAGTGCTAGAGTCGTAGACAGGGGGCAGTTCTTC | CSARVVDRGQFF | . | TRBV20-1 | TRBD1 | TRBJ2-1
TGCGGATACCAGCGGGAGACGACCGCCGAGCAGTACTTC | CGYQRETTAEQYF | many | TRBV29-1 | TRBD2 | TRBJ2-7
TGTGCCAGCAGTTTAGGGCGGGGGGTCTACGAGCAGTACTTC | CASSLGRGVYEQYF | . | TRBV12-3/TRBV12-4 | TRBD2 | TRBJ2-7
TGTGCCAGCAGCTTAGCCCGACAGGGCGTTGCGAACACTGAAGCTTTCTTT | CASSLARQGVANTEAFF | . | TRBV7-2 | TRBD1 | TRBJ1-1
TGCGCCAGCAGCCCAGGACAGGGGAGAAACACTGAAGCTTTCTTT | CASSPGQGRNTEAFF | many | TRBV4-1 | TRBD1 | TRBJ1-1
TGTGCCGCTCTTAGGTCGGGCCTTCAAGAGACCCAGTACTTC | CAALRSGLQETQYF | few | TRBV6-2/TRBV6-3 | . | TRBJ2-5
TGTGCCAGCAGCCAAGACGTACAAACTAATGAAAAACTGTTTTTT | CASSQDVQTNEKLFF | . | TRBV3-1 | . | TRBJ1-4